Listed here are 19 T cell receptor beta chains from one sample, sequenced in a study of blood T cells in healthy people across ages. The authors ran a second PCR of 7 to 11 cycles using a sample-barcoded 5' primer and a J-beta primer mix. TCRdb redid the calling of the 5' RACE reads with MiXCR, one entry per CDR3 protein. The top ten hold around 20% of the sample, which has a few hundred thousand distinct CDR3 sequences, 27% seen once. The sequenced sample consisted of blood. These receptors originate from a woman between 65 and 79 years old in good health.

This clonotype has a handful of counts. The rearrangement joins TRBV6-5 to TRBJ1-1; TRBD1 is a possible D gene (5 bases). V was pared by 4 bases and J by 3 bases, with 12 bases between. This CDR3 has 14 amino acids. CDR1 is MNHEY, CDR2 SVGAGI, per germline. Written as DNA, the CDR3 is TGTGCCAGCAGTTGGGCCTTAGGGGACACTGAAGCTTTCTTT. Translated, it gives CASSWALGDTEAFF.

This clonotype was detected only a few times. The chain links TRBV12-3 or TRBV12-4 to TRBJ2-1, with 11 nucleotides matching TRBD2. The CDR3 runs to 18 residues. The trim removed 7 bases at V and 5 bases at J, leaving 16 bases unmatched. The CDR3 DNA reads as TGTGCCAGCACCCCTATTAACCCACTAGCGGGGGTCCACAATGAGCAGTTCTTC. Its translation: CASTPINPLAGVHNEQFF.

The chain joins TRBV29-1 to TRBJ1-1; maybe TRBD1 (6 bases). Germline CDR1 is SQVTM and CDR2 is ANQGSEA. Deletions cut 3 bases from V and 9 bases from J, with 8 bases between. CDR3 length: 10 residues. CDR3: CSVDRDKAFF. In nucleotides, the CDR3 is TGCAGCGTTGATCGGGACAAAGCTTTCTTT.

The chain couples TRBV7-3 to TRBJ2-5; D is ambiguous. With the DNA end fitting TRBJ2-1 better, the J assignment may be wrong. CDR3 length equals 13 residues. The germline gives CDR1 SGHTA, CDR2 FQGTGA. Here the CDR3 DNA reads TGTGCCAGCAGCTTACAGCCAGACAATGAGCAGTTCTTC. As protein: CASSLQPDNEQFF.

There are a few counts of this clonotype. The chain employs TRBV5-6 and TRBJ2-5, with TRBD2 matching over 7 bases. Trimming cost V 2 bases and J 2 bases; bases outside gene matches: 9. CDR1 and CDR2 (germline): SGHDT, YYEEEE. This CDR3 has 16 residues. The CDR3 nucleotides read TGTGCCAGCAGCTTTCGGGGGGACGAAATACAAGAGACCCAGTACTTC. It specifies CASSFRGDEIQETQYF.

This clonotype showed up just a few times. V usage is TRBV7-9 and J usage is TRBJ1-4; a possible D gene is TRBD1 (5 bases). The germline V gene has CDR1 SEHNR and CDR2 FQNEAQ (reference sequence). Trimming took off 4 bases at V and 3 bases at J, with 18 bases between the two ends. CDR3 size: 17 residues. CDR3 amino acids: CASSYPGQLNSNEKLFF. In nucleotides, the CDR3 is TGTGCCAGCAGCTACCCGGGGCAACTAAACTCTAATGAAAAACTGTTTTTT.

This chain connects TRBV7-2 to TRBJ1-4; no firm D call. Germline V gene data show CDR1 as SGHTA and CDR2 as FQGNSA. CDR3 length: 12 amino acids. Trimming took off 1 base at V and 7 bases at J, with 4 bases between the two ends. The CDR3 sequence is CASSLDSEKLFF. CDR3 nucleotide sequence: TGTGCCAGCAGCTTAGACAGTGAAAAACTGTTTTTT.

This clonotype was observed once. The chain combines TRBV12-3 or TRBV12-4 with TRBJ2-3; unclear D gene. The CDR3 sequence is 14 residues long. The V end was cut by 8 bases, the J end by 0 bases, with 12 bases between. The CDR3 DNA reads as TGTGCCAGCTGCAACAGCGCTAGCACAGATACGCAGTATTTT. Amino acids: CASCNSASTDTQYF.

This clonotype came up a few times. V usage is TRBV4-3 and J usage is TRBJ2-2, with D unclear. With 0 bases removed from V and 0 bases from J, the gap between germline ends came to 8 bases. This CDR3 spans 16 amino acids. In germline, CDR1 is LGHNA, CDR2 YSLEER. CDR3 region: CASSQETVSNTGELFF. The CDR3 bases are TGCGCCAGCAGCCAAGAGACGGTATCGAACACCGGGGAGCTGTTTTTT.

The chain is built from TRBV6-1 and TRBJ2-2; 9 nucleotides align to TRBD1. The germline V gene has CDR1 MNHNS and CDR2 SASEGT. J gave up 6 bases and V 5 bases, and 10 bases lay outside the gene matches. This CDR3 is 16 amino acids long. The CDR3 nucleotides are TGTGCCAGCAGTAAAGGACAGGGGAGGTTTTCCGGGGAGCTGTTTTTT. Translating it yields CASSKGQGRFSGELFF.

V is TRBV6-2 or TRBV6-3 and J is TRBJ2-7; D may be TRBD2 (5 bases). The CDR3 extends over 13 amino acids. CDR1 and CDR2 (germline): MNHEY, SVGEGT. V lost 6 bases to trimming and J lost 2 bases, with 11 bases between them. The CDR3 DNA sequence: TGTGCCAGCAGCCCACAAGCGGCCTACGAGCAGTACTTC. This sequence encodes CASSPQAAYEQYF.

This clonotype was counted ten times or more. For the CDR3, the DNA is TGTGCCAGCAGCATGGGAGGAAATACGCAGTATTTT. Translating it yields CASSMGGNTQYF. This sequence joins TRBV7-2 and TRBJ2-3, with D maybe TRBD2 (6 bases). The CDR3 is made up of 12 amino acids. CDR1 SGHTA and CDR2 FQGNSA come from the germline V gene. V was shortened by 5 bases and J by 7 bases, with 10 bases between the two germline ends.

The V gene is TRBV3-1, the J gene TRBJ1-6; TRBD1 might be the D (6 bases). Per the germline V gene, CDR1 is LGHDT and CDR2 is YNNKEL (reference sequence). The CDR3 totals 16 residues. Trimming pared 4 bases from V and 0 bases from J, leaving 10 bases between. CDR3 region: CASSLWTVSYNSPLHF. CDR3 nucleotides: TGTGCCAGCAGCCTATGGACAGTCTCCTATAATTCACCCCTCCACTTT.

Concerning this clonotype: A junction boundary mismatches the germline segment, possibly from a read error. The chain has TRBV2 and TRBJ2-5, with D maybe TRBD2 (6 bases). This CDR3 comprises 12 residues. Per the germline V gene, CDR1 is SNHLY and CDR2 is FYNNEI. The CDR3 reads CASMRDQETQYF. The CDR3 DNA follows: TGTGCCAGCATGCGGGACCAGGAGACCCAGTACTTC.

A few counts support this clonotype. The CDR3 DNA reads as TGTGCCAGCAGCGTACGAGGACTAAGCGTAGACACCATATATTTT. It specifies CASSVRGLSVDTIYF. The chain has TRBV9 and TRBJ1-3, with D hard to call. V lost 1 base, J lost 8 bases, and 16 bases lay in between. The CDR3 extends over 15 amino acids. CDR1 and CDR2 (germline): SGDLS, YYNGEE. The full variable domain, in which reference TRBV9 and TRBJ1-3 provide the parts outside the CDR3, is DSGVTQTPKHLITATGQRVTLRCSPRSGDLSVYWYQQSLDQGLQFLIQYYNGEERAKGNILERFSAQQFPDLHSELNLSSLELGDSALYFCASSVRGLSVDTIYFGEGSWLTVV.

The J gene is TRBJ2-1, the V gene TRBV6-2 or TRBV6-3, with no clear D. CDR3 length equals 13 residues. Between the trimmed V and J ends, which lost 6 bases and 4 bases, there was a span of 10 bases. Germline CDR1 MNHEY, CDR2 SVGEGT. The CDR3 sequence: CASSRDWYNEQFF. In DNA, the CDR3 is TGTGCCAGCAGCCGCGACTGGTACAATGAGCAGTTCTTC.

In its sample, this clonotype was seen once. The chain employs TRBV20-1 and TRBJ2-7; 7 bases align to TRBD1. The V and J ends lost 4 bases and 9 bases, in that order; junction bases with no gene match: 9. Per germline, CDR1 DFQATT and CDR2 SNEGSKA (reference sequence). This CDR3 is 12 amino acids long. Here the CDR3 DNA reads TGCAGTGCTACGCGACAGGGTCTCGGGCAGTACTTC. It specifies CSATRQGLGQYF.

The chain couples TRBV5-1 to TRBJ2-2; a possible D gene is TRBD2 (6 bases). The CDR3 is 16 amino acids. Trimming pared 4 bases from V and 3 bases from J, leaving 16 bases between. Germline-derived CDR1 and CDR2 are SGHRS and YFSETQ. DNA of the CDR3: TGCGCCAGCAGCCCCTCGGGCGGGGATTACACCGGGGAGCTGTTTTTT. Amino acids: CASSPSGGDYTGELFF.

This clonotype was seen a few times. J is TRBJ2-3 and V is TRBV20-1, with D tentatively TRBD2 (6 bases). The length of the CDR3 is 15 residues. Looked up from germline, CDR1 is DFQATT and CDR2 is SNEGSKA (reference sequence). Trimming took 1 base from V and 0 from J, leaving 11 bases between them. The CDR3 is CSARGVAVSTDTQYF. The CDR3 DNA sequence: TGCAGTGCTAGAGGGGTAGCGGTGAGCACAGATACGCAGTATTTT.